The 31 T cell receptor beta chains below come from one sample, sequenced in a study of blood T cells in healthy people across ages. A second 7 to 11 cycle PCR used barcoded and J-beta primers. One entry per CDR3 protein results from TCRdb running MiXCR on the 5' RACE reads. Of more than 800,000 distinct CDR3 sequences in the sample, roughly 26% were seen once. Sequenced sample: blood. The receptor source for this set is a woman aged 80 or over in good health.

To note about this clonotype: Since a much larger clone is just one base distant, this may be a read error. No conserved phenylalanine or tryptophan ends this CDR3, so it is likely a read error. The chain carries TRBV7-9 and TRBJ2-1; 9 bases fit TRBD1. CDR1 SEHNR and CDR2 FQNEAQ come from the germline V gene (reference sequence). The V and J ends lost 4 bases and 8 bases, in that order; junction bases with no gene match: 6. The length of the CDR3 is 14 residues. CDR3 sequence (DNA): TGTGCCAGCAGCTGGGACAGGGTTCGCGATGAGCAGTTCTCC. It encodes CASSWDRVRDEQFS.

This clonotype was detected many times. The CDR3 loop is CASSTGYGGYTF. Written as DNA, the CDR3 is TGTGCCAGCAGTACAGGTTATGGAGGCTACACCTTC. The chain links TRBV6-2 or TRBV6-3 to TRBJ1-2; D may be TRBD1 (5 bases). Germline CDR1 and CDR2: MNHEY and SVGEGT. This CDR3 region has 12 residues. V was pared by 5 bases and J by 8 bases, with 12 bases between.

The chain has TRBV11-2 and TRBJ2-3; D not resolved. Per germline, CDR1 SGHAT and CDR2 FQNNGV. CDR3 length equals 11 residues. Between the trimmed V and J ends, which lost 7 bases and 8 bases, there was a span of 10 bases. The CDR3 DNA follows: TGTGCCAGCACCCGAGCAGTTACGCAGTATTTT. As protein: CASTRAVTQYF.

As to this clonotype: The junction shows a germline mismatch at one end, possibly a read error. The chain carries TRBV15 and TRBJ2-2; a weak D match, TRBD2 (6 bases). The CDR3 is made up of 13 amino acids. Germline V gives CDR1 LNHNV, CDR2 YYDKDF (reference sequence). The chain's CDR3 is CAASRGNTGGLFF. The CDR3 region has the DNA TGTGCCGCCAGCAGAGGCAACACCGGGGGGCTGTTTTTT.

The table lists this clonotype with a few counts. The chain employs TRBV4-2 and TRBJ2-5, with TRBD2 matching over 12 bases. The CDR3 is 16 amino acids. V shed 1 base and J 2 bases; nucleotides not matched to a gene: 2. Germline CDR1 is LGHNA and CDR2 is YNFKEQ. The CDR3, as DNA: TGTGCCAGCAGCCAAGGGACTAGCGGGGATCAAGAGACCCAGTACTTC. This gives the protein CASSQGTSGDQETQYF.

This clonotype was detected a few times. The chain uses TRBV3-1 and TRBJ1-2; 7 nucleotides match TRBD1. With 1 base clipped from V and 3 bases from J, the junction kept 11 bases outside the gene matches. The CDR3 is made up of 17 amino acids. The germline CDR1 and CDR2 sequences are LGHDT and YNNKEL (reference sequence). For the CDR3, the DNA is TGTGCCAGCAGCCAAGGACCCGGGACAGCGCAACACTATGGCTACACCTTC. It yields the protein CASSQGPGTAQHYGYTF.

This clonotype was seen more than once but under ten times. V usage is TRBV3-1 and J usage is TRBJ1-1; 9 nucleotides align to TRBD1. V trimming: 0 bases; J trimming: 12 bases; junction bases outside the gene matches: 8. This CDR3 comprises 14 residues. Germline CDR1 is LGHDT and CDR2 is YNNKEL (reference sequence). CDR3 nucleotide sequence: TGTGCCAGCAGCCAAGATCAGAGGACAGGGGAAACTTTCTTT. Translated: CASSQDQRTGETFF.

This clonotype has at least ten counts. The chain uses TRBV2 and TRBJ2-7, with TRBD1 matching over 10 bases. This CDR3 is built from 16 residues. V lost 4 bases to trimming and J lost 5 bases; unmatched junction nucleotides: 11. Germline lookup yields CDR1 SNHLY and CDR2 FYNNEI. Written as DNA, the CDR3 is TGTGCCAGCAGTGTTAAGGAGACAGGGGGCGCAGACGAGCAGTACTTC. Translation gives CASSVKETGGADEQYF.

Worth noting for this clonotype: This may arise from a read error, as a much more abundant clone is one base away. The chain joins TRBV2 to TRBJ2-4; the D gene is possibly TRBD2 (5 bases). Germline V gene lookup returns CDR1 SNHLY and CDR2 FYNNEI. The CDR3 is 13 amino acids. The DNA of the CDR3 is TGTGCCAGCGTATCGGACGGGAAAAGCATTCAGTACTTC. It specifies CASVSDGKSIQYF.

In the case of this clonotype: A read error may explain this, as a much larger clone is one base away. This rearrangement joins TRBV7-9 to TRBJ1-2, with D perhaps TRBD1 (5 bases). Between the trimmed V and J ends, which lost 5 bases and 8 bases, there was a span of 15 bases. Germline V gene lookup returns CDR1 SEHNR and CDR2 FQNEAQ (reference sequence). The CDR3 has 13 residues. The CDR3 region is CASSIEMGRGYTF. As DNA, the CDR3 is TGTGCCAGCAGCATAGAAATGGGGCGCGGCTACACCTTC. The whole variable domain, filled in from reference TRBV7-9 and TRBJ1-2, reads DTGVSQNPRHKITKRGQNVTFRCDPISEHNRLYWYRQTLGQGPEFLTYFQNEAQLEKSRLLSDRFSAERPKGSFSTLEIQRTEQGDSAMYLCASSIEMGRGYTFGSGTRLTVV.

This clonotype was recorded many times. The CDR3: CASSLQGEDSPLHF. The CDR3 region has the DNA TGTGCCAGCAGCCTACAGGGGGAGGATTCACCCCTCCACTTT. This sequence joins TRBV12-3 or TRBV12-4 and TRBJ1-6; 8 bases map to TRBD1. This CDR3 is built from 14 residues. Trimming at V came to 6 bases and at J to 8 bases, leaving 6 bases not matched to a gene.

As DNA, the CDR3 is TGTGCCAGCAGTGAAGTGGGACAGGATAGGAACACTGAAGCTTTCTTT. It specifies CASSEVGQDRNTEAFF. The chain employs TRBV6-1 and TRBJ1-1; 8 bases map to TRBD1. The CDR3 totals 16 residues. CDR1 is MNHNS and CDR2 is SASEGT in the germline V gene. The V segment lost 1 base and the J segment 1 base; nucleotides outside the gene matches: 5.

This clonotype was detected a few times. The chain couples TRBV5-5 to TRBJ2-5; TRBD1 matches at 8 bases. This CDR3 has 15 residues. CDR1 is SGHKS, CDR2 YYEKEE, per germline (reference sequence). Trimming removed 2 bases from V and 4 bases from J; junction bases left unmatched: 7. CDR3: CASSFGTGFRETQYF. The CDR3 region has the DNA TGTGCCAGCAGCTTCGGGACAGGATTTAGAGAGACCCAGTACTTC.

In the case of this clonotype: A read error may be the cause here, since a much bigger clone is one base away. The J gene is TRBJ2-1, the V gene TRBV3-1; TRBD2 matches at 10 bases. The J call may be mistaken, given a closer DNA end match to TRBJ2-7. The CDR3 is made up of 16 amino acids. Germline assignment: CDR1 LGHDT and CDR2 YNNKEL (reference sequence). DNA of the CDR3: TGTGCCAGCAGCCGACCGCTACTAGCGGGATACAATGAGCAGTACTTC. Translation gives CASSRPLLAGYNEQYF.

This clonotype was seen at least ten times. The gene calls are TRBV20-1 and TRBJ2-1; D may be TRBD1 (5 bases). The CDR3 consists of 14 residues. V lost 3 bases to trimming and J lost 3 bases, with 12 bases between them. Germline assignment: CDR1 DFQATT and CDR2 SNEGSKA (reference sequence). In DNA, the CDR3 is TGCAGTGCTAGGGGGCTCAATGGCTACAATGAGCAGTTCTTC. Amino acids: CSARGLNGYNEQFF.

The chain combines TRBV7-2 with TRBJ1-5; weak D call: TRBD1 (5 bases). V gave up 2 bases and J gave up 2 bases, with 10 bases separating them. There are 15 residues in the CDR3. Germline V gene sequence: CDR1 SGHTA, CDR2 FQGNSA. The CDR3 region is CASSLPGGGNQPQHF. The CDR3, as DNA: TGTGCCAGCAGCTTACCGGGGGGAGGCAATCAGCCCCAGCATTTT.

The sample holds many counts of this clonotype. V gene TRBV20-1 combines with J gene TRBJ1-6, with D unresolved. V was shortened by 0 bases and J by 0 bases, with 21 bases between the two germline ends. This CDR3 has 20 residues. Germline V gene lookup returns CDR1 DFQATT and CDR2 SNEGSKA (reference sequence). The CDR3 region is CSARDWMVDASSSYNSPLHF. CDR3 DNA: TGCAGTGCTAGAGATTGGATGGTGGACGCTTCTAGCTCCTATAATTCACCCCTCCACTTT.

This clonotype appeared many times. The gene calls are TRBV20-1 and TRBJ2-7; TRBD1 matches 7 bases. Germline CDR1 and CDR2: DFQATT and SNEGSKA (reference sequence). J was trimmed by 5 bases and V by 8 bases; bases with no gene match: 9. The CDR3 is made up of 12 amino acids. The CDR3 DNA reads TGCAGTCCAGCCCAGGGGGACAACGAGCAGTACTTC. This encodes CSPAQGDNEQYF.

Comment on this clonotype: A read error may be the cause here, since a much bigger clone is one base away. The chain employs TRBV24-1 and TRBJ2-1; D remains unclear. V lost 3 bases, J lost 6 bases, and 11 bases lay in between. Germline V gene lookup returns CDR1 KGHDR and CDR2 SFDVKD. This CDR3 region has 14 residues. This CDR3 is CATSDATNFNEQFF. The CDR3 DNA follows: TGTGCCACCAGTGATGCCACTAATTTCAATGAGCAGTTCTTC.

The sample holds many counts of this clonotype. The rearrangement links TRBV5-6 to TRBJ2-5; 7 bases agree with TRBD1. With 1 base clipped from V and 5 bases from J, the junction kept 8 bases outside the gene matches. In germline, CDR1 is SGHDT, CDR2 YYEEEE. The CDR3 has 15 amino acids. This CDR3 is CASSLHIGGGETQYF. CDR3 bases: TGTGCCAGCAGCTTGCACATAGGGGGCGGGGAGACCCAGTACTTC. Complete variable domain (other parts from reference TRBV5-6 and TRBJ2-5): DAGVTQSPTHLIKTRGQQVTLRCSPKSGHDTVSWYQQALGQGPQFIFQYYEEEERQRGNFPDRFSGHQFPNYSSELNVNALLLGDSALYLCASSLHIGGGETQYFGPGTRLLVL.

This clonotype was seen many times. V is TRBV24-1 and J is TRBJ1-5; a possible D gene is TRBD1 (5 bases). Germline V lookup: CDR1 KGHDR, CDR2 SFDVKD. The CDR3 loop spans 16 amino acids. With 3 bases removed from V and 0 bases from J, the gap between germline ends came to 11 bases. CDR3 DNA sequence: TGTGCCACCAGTGATAAGGGGAGACATAGCAATCAGCCCCAGCATTTT. It translates to CATSDKGRHSNQPQHF.

This rearrangement joins TRBV5-6 to TRBJ2-7, with 10 bases lining up with TRBD1. Trimming removed 0 bases from V and 10 bases from J; junction bases left unmatched: 16. Germline V gives CDR1 SGHDT, CDR2 YYEEEE. This CDR3 contains 17 residues. The CDR3 DNA reads TGTGCCAGCAGCTTGGAGTGGCTGACAGGGGGCCTGGAGATCCAGTACTTC. The encoded protein is CASSLEWLTGGLEIQYF.

This chain uses TRBV7-2 with TRBJ1-6; 11 bases match TRBD1. The CDR3 length is 19 residues. In germline, CDR1 is SGHTA, CDR2 FQGNSA. The J segment lost 8 bases and the V segment lost 8 bases, leaving 20 bases of the junction unmatched. The CDR3 DNA reads as TGTGCCAGCGGCCGAAGGACCAAGGACAGGGGGCGGGTGGATTCACCCCTCCACTTT. Protein sequence: CASGRRTKDRGRVDSPLHF.

This clonotype came up many times. This chain links TRBV27 with TRBJ2-1, with unresolved D. V lost 3 bases, J lost 4 bases, and 10 bases lay in between. Germline loops: CDR1 MNHEY, CDR2 SMNVEV (reference sequence). This CDR3 is 14 amino acids long. CDR3 region: CASSLGRPYNEQFF. CDR3 sequence (DNA): TGTGCCAGCAGTTTGGGCCGCCCTTACAATGAGCAGTTCTTC.

This clonotype was found a few times. J is TRBJ2-6 and V is TRBV11-2, with D possibly matching TRBD2 (6 bases). The CDR3 sequence is 17 residues long. The V and J ends lost 5 bases and 1 base respectively, with 15 bases between them. The germline CDR1 and CDR2 sequences are SGHAT and FQNNGV. The CDR3 region is CASSRGKILSGANVLTF. CDR3 DNA sequence: TGTGCCAGCAGCCGCGGGAAAATCCTATCTGGGGCCAACGTCCTGACTTTC.

V is TRBV5-6 and J is TRBJ2-1; 8 bases align to TRBD1. Germline trimming cut 4 bases from V and 10 bases from J; bases unmatched to any gene: 16. This CDR3 region has 16 residues. The germline gives CDR1 SGHDT, CDR2 YYEEEE. CDR3 region: CASSHPSGQGPDEQFF. For the CDR3, the DNA is TGTGCCAGCAGCCATCCAAGCGGACAGGGACCCGACGAGCAGTTCTTC.

This clonotype was counted a few times. This sequence may be a read error, since a much larger clone differs from it by one base. The rearrangement joins TRBV12-3 or TRBV12-4 to TRBJ2-1; 8 bases are a match to TRBD2. The CDR3 has 15 amino acids. Trimming removed 5 bases from V and 8 bases from J; junction bases left unmatched: 11. CDR3: CASSRRAGVRYEQFF. CDR3 sequence (DNA): TGTGCCAGCAGTCGACGAGCGGGGGTTAGGTATGAGCAGTTCTTC.

In this sample, this clonotype turned up many times. In DNA, the CDR3 is TGTGCCAGCAGCAAGGACAGCACTTATGGCTACACCTTC. The encoded protein is CASSKDSTYGYTF. The J gene is TRBJ1-2, the V gene TRBV7-9; TRBD1 might be the D (6 bases). This CDR3 contains 13 residues. V was clipped by 5 bases and J by 5 bases, with 12 bases between them. Germline CDR1 SEHNR, CDR2 FQNEAQ (reference sequence).

Concerning this clonotype itself: This may come from a read error, since a much larger clone is one base off. This chain joins TRBV6-6 and TRBJ2-3, with 10 nucleotides matching TRBD2. Germline V gene lookup returns CDR1 MNHNY and CDR2 SVGAGI (reference sequence). This CDR3 comprises 14 residues. The CDR3 DNA is TGTGCCAGCAGAGGACTAGCGGTCACAGATACGCTGTATTTT. It specifies CASRGLAVTDTLYF.

This clonotype was recorded many times. V gene TRBV5-1 combines with J gene TRBJ2-7; TRBD1 or TRBD2 may be the D gene (6 bases each). CDR1 and CDR2 from the germline V gene are SGHRS and YFSETQ. The CDR3 length is 13 residues. Trimming left V 4 bases short and J 6 bases short, with 14 bases between. CDR3 region: CASSTGGGREQYF. The CDR3 DNA sequence: TGCGCCAGCAGCACAGGAGGGGGGCGCGAGCAGTACTTC.

This chain joins TRBV29-1 and TRBJ2-5; tentatively, D is TRBD1 or TRBD2 (5 bases each). The J call may be incorrect, as the DNA end agrees better with TRBJ2-7. There are 13 residues in the CDR3. In germline, CDR1 is SQVTM, CDR2 ANQGSEA. CDR3 nucleotides: TGCAGCGTTGTGTCAGGGAGAACGGACGAGCAGTACTTC. It is translated as CSVVSGRTDEQYF.